The 30 T cell receptor beta chains given below trace back to one sample, sequenced in a study of cytomegalovirus exposure and HLA in healthy donors. PCR employed 60 Vbeta and 13 Jbeta primers. The assay was immunoSEQ multiplex PCR, and TCRdb's table has in-frame clones only and misses some. The sample consists of around 150,000 clones, 55% to 80% of them appearing once. Sequences were obtained from PBMCs. These receptors originate from a woman aged 60-75 years in good health and CMV-seropositive.

A few counts support this clone. The rearrangement uses TRBV29-1 and TRBJ1-2; TRBD1 agrees at 8 bases. The CDR3 is made up of 13 amino acids. V shed 4 bases, J shed 0 bases, and the junction held 1 base outside the gene matches. The V gene's germline CDR1 is SQVTM and CDR2 ANQGSEA. CDR3 nucleotides: TGCAGCGTTGGGGGACAGGCTAACTATGGCTACACCTTC. This translates into CSVGGQANYGYTF.

The rearrangement uses TRBV9 and TRBJ2-3; 10 bases fit TRBD2. The ends lost 4 bases at V and 5 bases at J; junction bases unmatched: 10. CDR3 size: 16 residues. Looked up from germline, CDR1 is SGDLS and CDR2 is YYNGEE. The DNA for the CDR3 is TGTGCCAGCAGCCCACTAGCTAGCGGGAGTGGAGATACGCAGTATTTT. Encoded protein: CASSPLASGSGDTQYF.

The V and J genes are TRBV28 and TRBJ2-7; TRBD2 matches at 7 bases. From germline, CDR1 is MDHEN and CDR2 SYDVKM. This CDR3 comprises 15 residues. V was clipped by 8 bases and J by 4 bases; unmatched bases: 14. CDR3 coding DNA: TGTGCCAGCGTTTCCGTTGCGGGAGTGAGGTACGAGCAGTACTTC. Encoded protein: CASVSVAGVRYEQYF. Variable domain in full (rest from reference TRBV28 and TRBJ2-7): DVKVTQSSRYLVKRTGEKVFLECVQDMDHENMFWYRQDPGLGLRLIYFSYDVKMKEKGDIPEGYSVSREKKERFSLILESASTNQTSMYLCASVSVAGVRYEQYFGPGTRLTVT.

The sample holds one count of this clone. The rearrangement joins TRBV27 to TRBJ2-4; D not certain. There are 14 residues in the CDR3. Between the trimmed V and J ends, which lost 7 bases and 1 base, there was a span of 11 bases. The germline gives CDR1 MNHEY, CDR2 SMNVEV (reference sequence). CDR3 DNA sequence: TGTGCCAGCACTTCCGACACTGCCAAAAACATTCAGTACTTC. It encodes CASTSDTAKNIQYF.

This clone was detected only a few times. The V call is TRBV7-9, the J call TRBJ1-5; 10 bases fit TRBD1. The CDR3 consists of 17 residues. V shed 0 bases and J 2 bases; nucleotides not matched to a gene: 4. Germline lookup yields CDR1 SEHNR and CDR2 FQNEAQ (reference sequence). CDR3 nucleotides: TGTGCCAGCAGCTTAGCGAGACAGGGGGCTGGCAATCAGCCCCAGCATTTT. Its translation is CASSLARQGAGNQPQHF. Using reference TRBV7-9 and TRBJ1-5 for the parts outside the CDR3, the full variable domain is DTGVSQNPRHKITKRGQNVTFRCDPISEHNRLYWYRQTLGQGPEFLTYFQNEAQLEKSRLLSDRFSAERPKGSFSTLEIQRTEQGDSAMYLCASSLARQGAGNQPQHFGDGTRLSIL.

The chain's CDR3 is CASRGDMDSGNTIYF. CDR3 in DNA: TGTGCCAGTAGAGGGGACATGGACTCTGGAAACACCATATATTTT. The chain is built from TRBV19 and TRBJ1-3, with D possibly being TRBD1 (6 bases). This CDR3 has 15 amino acids. Germline V gives CDR1 LNHDA, CDR2 SQIVND (reference sequence). Trimming left V 6 bases short and J 0 bases short, with 12 bases between.

This clone was counted a few times. V gene TRBV28 combines with J gene TRBJ2-7; 7 nucleotides match TRBD2. The CDR3 extends over 14 amino acids. V shed 1 base, J shed 2 bases, and the junction held 2 bases outside the gene matches. CDR1 is MDHEN and CDR2 is SYDVKM in the germline V gene. The chain's CDR3 is CASSLLGGAYEQYF. The DNA for the CDR3 is TGTGCCAGCAGTTTATTGGGGGGGGCCTACGAGCAGTACTTC.

The chain employs TRBV28 and TRBJ1-4, with 10 bases lining up with TRBD1. The V gene end was trimmed by 5 bases and the J gene end by 8 bases; junction bases not matched to a gene: 8. The CDR3 is 15 amino acids. The germline CDR1 and CDR2 sequences are MDHEN and SYDVKM. The CDR3 sequence: CASSTPGTGDEKLFF. The CDR3 nucleotides are TGTGCCAGCAGTACACCCGGGACAGGGGACGAAAAACTGTTTTTT.

This chain links TRBV2 with TRBJ2-6, with D perhaps TRBD2 (5 bases). Germline CDR1 and CDR2: SNHLY and FYNNEI. This CDR3 is 16 amino acids long. Trimming removed 3 bases at V and 4 bases at J, with 13 bases between. This CDR3 is CASSDKRASGANVLTF. Written as DNA, the CDR3 is TGTGCCAGCAGTGACAAGAGGGCCTCGGGGGCCAACGTCCTGACTTTC.

The chain joins TRBV5-1 to TRBJ2-1; D call uncertain. This CDR3 is built from 14 residues. Germline CDR1 reads SGHRS; CDR2 reads YFSETQ. V dropped 0 bases and J dropped 5 bases, with 9 bases sitting between them. The chain's CDR3 is CASSLGPVNNEQFF. The CDR3 nucleotides read TGCGCCAGCAGCTTGGGTCCAGTTAACAATGAGCAGTTCTTC.

This sequence joins TRBV7-9 and TRBJ2-3; 7 bases match TRBD2. J gave up 0 bases and V 4 bases, and 4 bases lay outside the gene matches. Germline lookup yields CDR1 SEHNR and CDR2 FQNEAQ (reference sequence). This CDR3 has 15 residues. DNA of the CDR3: TGTGCCAGCAGCTCCTCTAGCGGTAGCACAGATACGCAGTATTTT. This translates into CASSSSSGSTDTQYF.

The J gene is TRBJ2-5, the V gene TRBV9; D possibly corresponds to TRBD2 (5 bases). This CDR3 is built from 14 residues. Between the trimmed V and J ends, which lost 4 bases and 4 bases, there was a span of 14 bases. Germline values: CDR1 SGDLS, CDR2 YYNGEE. CDR3 DNA: TGTGCCAGCAGCCCGTACGCGGGTCCAGAGACCCAGTACTTC. Protein: CASSPYAGPETQYF.

The rearrangement uses TRBV9 and TRBJ1-1; D ambiguous. V was pared by 4 bases and J by 4 bases, with 11 bases between. The CDR3 contains 13 residues. Per germline, CDR1 SGDLS and CDR2 YYNGEE. CDR3 nucleotide sequence: TGTGCCAGCAGCACCCGGGAGGGCACTGAAGCTTTCTTT. It codes for CASSTREGTEAFF.

This clone has more than one count but fewer than ten. The chain links TRBV11-1 to TRBJ2-6; D perhaps matches TRBD2 (5 bases). Deletions cut 1 base from V and 8 bases from J, with 6 bases between. Germline V gene lookup returns CDR1 SGHAT and CDR2 FQDESV (reference sequence). The CDR3 extends over 13 amino acids. CDR3 DNA: TGTGCCAGCAGCTTAGGCGGGCCCAACGTCCTGACTTTC. This encodes CASSLGGPNVLTF.

This clone occurred once. The V gene is TRBV6-5, the J gene TRBJ2-5, with 7 nucleotides matching TRBD1. Trimming at V came to 6 bases and at J to 6 bases, leaving 4 bases not matched to a gene. This CDR3 spans 12 amino acids. Germline-derived CDR1 and CDR2 are MNHEY and SVGAGI. CDR3 residues: CASRQGRQTQYF. The CDR3 DNA sequence: TGTGCCAGCAGACAGGGGCGACAGACCCAGTACTTC.

The J gene is TRBJ1-1, the V gene TRBV4-2; 11 bases are shared with TRBD1. V shed 3 bases, J shed 5 bases, and the junction held 2 bases outside the gene matches. This CDR3 has 14 amino acids. Per the germline V gene, CDR1 is LGHNA and CDR2 is YNFKEQ. The CDR3 nucleotides are TGTGCCAGCAGCCAGGACAGGGGGCGGACTGAAGCTTTCTTT. Residues: CASSQDRGRTEAFF.

V usage is TRBV28 and J usage is TRBJ2-7; TRBD1 matches at 7 bases. The CDR3 totals 15 residues. V shed 5 bases and J 3 bases; nucleotides not matched to a gene: 10. Germline loops: CDR1 MDHEN, CDR2 SYDVKM. For the CDR3, the DNA is TGTGCCAGCAGTCCAACACAGGGGCTTTACTACGAGCAGTACTTC. Translating it yields CASSPTQGLYYEQYF. Filled out from reference TRBV28 and TRBJ2-7, the complete variable domain reads DVKVTQSSRYLVKRTGEKVFLECVQDMDHENMFWYRQDPGLGLRLIYFSYDVKMKEKGDIPEGYSVSREKKERFSLILESASTNQTSMYLCASSPTQGLYYEQYFGPGTRLTVT.

The CDR3 protein is CAWSTGGYGYTF. The CDR3 bases are TGTGCCTGGAGTACAGGGGGCTATGGCTACACCTTC. The V and J genes are TRBV30 and TRBJ1-2, with 8 bases lining up with TRBD1. The CDR3 loop spans 12 amino acids. Per germline, CDR1 GTSNPN and CDR2 SVGIG (reference sequence). The V and J ends lost 2 bases and 4 bases, in that order; junction bases with no gene match: 0.

The rearrangement joins TRBV7-3 to TRBJ1-1, with a weak D call TRBD1 (5 bases). The CDR3 is 14 residues long. The germline CDR1 and CDR2 sequences are SGHTA and FQGTGA. V shed 1 base and J shed 6 bases, with 12 bases lying between them. Here the CDR3 DNA reads TGTGCCAGCAGCTTAAGGGGGGAGGCCGCTGAAGCTTTCTTT. Translated: CASSLRGEAAEAFF.

The rearrangement links TRBV27 to TRBJ2-5, with D maybe TRBD1 (6 bases). Per germline, CDR1 MNHEY and CDR2 SMNVEV (reference sequence). The CDR3 extends over 13 amino acids. Trimming stripped 1 base from V and 3 bases from J, with 6 bases between. The CDR3 sequence is CASSLYREETQYF. The CDR3 DNA reads TGTGCCAGCAGTTTATACAGGGAAGAGACCCAGTACTTC.

The CDR3 is CASSQDLPGDYNEQFF. The CDR3 bases are TGCGCCAGCAGCCAAGATCTCCCAGGGGACTACAATGAGCAGTTCTTC. The rearrangement joins TRBV4-3 to TRBJ2-1; D may be TRBD1 (6 bases). Germline CDR1 reads LGHNA; CDR2 reads YSLEER. Trimming took off 0 bases at V and 3 bases at J, with 12 bases between the two ends. The CDR3 is made up of 16 amino acids.

The rearrangement uses TRBV7-2 and TRBJ1-1; TRBD1 is a possible D gene (5 bases). This CDR3 is 13 amino acids long. Germline CDR1 reads SGHTA; CDR2 reads FQGNSA. Trimming cost V 6 bases and J 5 bases, with 13 bases left between them. The CDR3 DNA reads as TGTGCCAGCAGGTTTCCGGGGGGAACTGAAGCTTTCTTT. Translation gives CASRFPGGTEAFF.

The chain uses TRBV28 and TRBJ2-2; TRBD2 agrees at 11 bases. The V gene end was trimmed by 3 bases and the J gene end by 7 bases; junction bases not matched to a gene: 10. Germline V gene sequence: CDR1 MDHEN, CDR2 SYDVKM. The CDR3 length is 17 residues. CDR3 nucleotide sequence: TGTGCCAGCAGTTTCCGCAGCCTAGCGGGAGGTCACGGGGAGCTGTTTTTT. Translating it yields CASSFRSLAGGHGELFF.

V and J are TRBV5-1 and TRBJ2-6; the D is unclear. This CDR3 is built from 15 residues. Deletions cut 0 bases from V and 2 bases from J, with 6 bases between. Germline CDR1 reads SGHRS; CDR2 reads YFSETQ. DNA of the CDR3: TGCGCCAGCAGCTTGGAGCCCCCTGGGGCCAACGTCCTGACTTTC. This sequence encodes CASSLEPPGANVLTF.

The chain combines TRBV7-6 with TRBJ1-2; the match to TRBD1 covers 8 bases. CDR1 is SGHVS and CDR2 is FNYEAQ in the germline V gene. The ends lost 1 base at V and 8 bases at J; junction bases unmatched: 0. This CDR3 has 12 residues. Written as DNA, the CDR3 is TGTGCCAGCAGCTTAGGACAGGGGGGCTACACCTTC. It specifies CASSLGQGGYTF.

The chain recombines TRBV28 with TRBJ2-2; tentative D call: TRBD1 (5 bases). V was clipped by 11 bases and J by 3 bases, with 16 bases between them. The CDR3 has 14 amino acids. CDR1 and CDR2 (germline): MDHEN, SYDVKM. The CDR3 nucleotides read TGTGCCCTTAAATCCAGGGCCTACACCGGGGAGCTGTTTTTT. It codes for CALKSRAYTGELFF.

The rearrangement uses TRBV7-8 and TRBJ2-2; a weak D match, TRBD1 (6 bases). The CDR3 extends over 14 amino acids. Between the trimmed V and J ends, which lost 5 bases and 3 bases, there was a span of 10 bases. Germline assignment: CDR1 SGHVS and CDR2 FQNEAQ. The CDR3 region is CASSHRVHTGELFF. In DNA form, the CDR3 reads TGTGCCAGCAGCCACAGGGTACACACCGGGGAGCTGTTTTTT. Looking up the rest from reference TRBV7-8 and TRBJ2-2 gives the full variable domain: GAGVSQSPRYKVAKRGQDVALRCDPISGHVSLFWYQQALGQGPEFLTYFQNEAQLDKSGLPSDRFFAERPEGSVSTLKIQRTQQEDSAVYLCASSHRVHTGELFFGEGSRLTVL.

This clone was detected only a few times. The chain employs TRBV4-3 and TRBJ1-2, with TRBD1 as a possible D gene (6 bases). Trimming stripped 0 bases from V and 8 bases from J, with 16 bases between. Germline assignment: CDR1 LGHNA and CDR2 YSLEER. The length of the CDR3 is 15 residues. CDR3 bases: TGCGCCAGCAGCCAAGATTCGCTCGGACAGAACGGCTACACCTTC. Translation gives CASSQDSLGQNGYTF.

This chain links TRBV10-2 with TRBJ2-2; 8 bases line up with TRBD1. This CDR3 has 16 residues. Germline CDR1 reads WSHSY; CDR2 reads SAAADI. V lost 5 bases and J lost 5; bases outside the gene matches: 10. CDR3 nucleotide sequence: TGCGCCAGCAGTATCTCCGGGACAGGTGATACCGGGGAGCTGTTTTTT. This sequence encodes CASSISGTGDTGELFF.

This CDR3 reads CASSPPSGLGETQYF. The DNA of the CDR3 is TGTGCCAGTAGTCCCCCCAGTGGACTGGGAGAGACCCAGTACTTC. The chain uses TRBV19 and TRBJ2-5; TRBD2 is a possible D gene (5 bases). The germline V gene encodes CDR1 LNHDA and CDR2 SQIVND (reference sequence). The CDR3 length is 15 residues. V lost 5 bases and J 4 bases, leaving 17 bases between the germline ends.